The T cell receptor (beta chain) under discussion was sequenced for a study of T cell changes during pregnancy in multiple sclerosis (dated by TCRdb to the late 2010s). For context, the study as a whole: In women with multiple sclerosis, the researchers looked at how the T cell repertoire shifted as pregnancy progressed.

Taken from cysteine to phenylalanine, the CDR3 has 14 residues. The kept DNA is CDR3 alone, 42 bases in frame from the first base. V was cut back by 1 base and J by 6 bases, leaving a gap of 10 bases between them. CDR1 SGHVS and CDR2 FNYEAQ were looked up in the germline V gene. A remark on this clone: What this receptor recognizes is not known. Base quality data are lacking; no much larger clone is found one base away.

The protocol used for the library was the immunoSEQ multiplex PCR assay. The table was pulled from immuneACCESS by TCRdb, which kept in-frame rearrangements only. Such tables lose some clones; where checked, under half of the loss comes from unresolved V genes, and the rest has no known cause. The sample table holds some 70,000 clones, of which 90% were seen once. The leading ten clones occupy 1.5% of the sample. The specimen comprised peripheral blood, sampled in the third trimester of pregnancy. This TCR derives from a female donor with multiple sclerosis, enrolled in a pregnancy study. The chain is encoded by TRBV7-6 joined to TRBJ1-5, with no confident D gene call. The bases are TGTGCCAGCAGCTTAGGGGGTCGGGGTCAGCCCCAGCATTTT. The translation is CASSLGGRGQPQHF.